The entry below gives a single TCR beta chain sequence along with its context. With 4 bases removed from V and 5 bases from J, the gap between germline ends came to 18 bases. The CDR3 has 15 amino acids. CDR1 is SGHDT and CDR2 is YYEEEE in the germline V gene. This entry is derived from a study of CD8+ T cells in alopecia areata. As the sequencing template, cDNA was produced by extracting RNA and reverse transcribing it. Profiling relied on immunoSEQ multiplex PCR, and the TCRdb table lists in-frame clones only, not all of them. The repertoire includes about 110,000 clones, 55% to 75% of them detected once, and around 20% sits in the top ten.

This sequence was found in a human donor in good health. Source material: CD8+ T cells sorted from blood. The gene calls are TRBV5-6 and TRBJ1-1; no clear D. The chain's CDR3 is CASSREAGVGTEAFF. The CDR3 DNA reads TGTGCCAGCAGCCGAGAAGCCGGGGTAGGGACTGAAGCTTTCTTT.